Each of the 25 T cell receptor beta chains below was sequenced from the same sample in a study of OX40 agonist ivuxolimab in advanced cancers. Here immunoSEQ multiplex PCR was the method, and the copy in TCRdb shows in-frame clones only, minus some. The sample lists roughly 48,000 clones; 70% to 85% were seen once. The specimen was CD4+ or CD8+ T cells sorted from blood, collected in a trial of the OX40 agonist ivuxolimab. The receptors here all came from an adult with an advanced solid tumor such as melanoma, head and neck, liver or kidney cancer.

The chain is built from TRBV5-1 and TRBJ2-6; tentatively, D is TRBD1 (6 bases). This CDR3 has 15 residues. V was pared by 5 bases and J by 4 bases, with 13 bases between. The germline gives CDR1 SGHRS, CDR2 YFSETQ. CDR3 DNA sequence: TGCGCCAGCAGTATAGGGGGTACCGGGGCCAACGTCCTGACTTTC. This sequence encodes CASSIGGTGANVLTF.

This chain uses TRBV27 with TRBJ1-4; 7 bases map to TRBD1. CDR1 is MNHEY and CDR2 is SMNVEV in the germline V gene (reference sequence). The junction had 11 bases not matched to a gene; V was cut back by 8 bases and J by 8 bases. The CDR3 runs to 14 residues. The CDR3 DNA reads as TGTGCCAGCGGATACAGGGGAATTAGCGAAAAACTGTTTTTT. This encodes CASGYRGISEKLFF. Using reference TRBV27 and TRBJ1-4 for the parts outside the CDR3, the full variable domain is EAQVTQNPRYLITVTGKKLTVTCSQNMNHEYMSWYRQDPGLGLRQIYYSMNVEVTDKGDVPEGYKVSRKEKRNFPLILESPSPNQTSLYFCASGYRGISEKLFFGSGTQLSVL.

This rearrangement joins TRBV6-1 to TRBJ1-5; no firm D call. The germline V gene has CDR1 MNHNS and CDR2 SASEGT. Trimming pared 6 bases from V and 1 base from J, leaving 10 bases between. The length of the CDR3 is 14 residues. CDR3 nucleotide sequence: TGTGCCAGCAGCCCCAGTTTAAGCAATCAGCCCCAGCATTTT. It is translated as CASSPSLSNQPQHF.

The chain combines TRBV9 with TRBJ2-7; no reliable D call. CDR3 length: 15 residues. With 0 bases removed from V and 2 bases from J, the gap between germline ends came to 12 bases. Germline V gives CDR1 SGDLS, CDR2 YYNGEE. The CDR3 loop is CASSVGHRITYEQYF. CDR3 sequence (DNA): TGTGCCAGCAGCGTAGGTCACCGTATAACCTACGAGCAGTACTTC.

This clone turned up a few times. The chain recombines TRBV9 with TRBJ1-2, with D tentatively TRBD1 (6 bases). CDR3 size: 17 residues. Trimming stripped 4 bases from V and 4 bases from J, with 23 bases between. Germline V gives CDR1 SGDLS, CDR2 YYNGEE. CDR3 in amino acids: CASSLNPGGALTYGYTF. For the CDR3, the DNA is TGTGCCAGCAGCCTCAATCCTGGGGGGGCACTGACCTATGGCTACACCTTC.

The rearrangement uses TRBV7-9 and TRBJ2-3; D is perhaps TRBD1 or TRBD2 (5 bases each). This CDR3 comprises 15 residues. Germline assignment: CDR1 SEHNR and CDR2 FQNEAQ (reference sequence). Trimming removed 5 bases from V and 2 bases from J, with 14 bases in between. The CDR3 protein is CASSPGTALTDTQYF. CDR3 bases: TGTGCCAGCAGCCCCGGGACCGCCCTCACAGATACGCAGTATTTT.

The chain couples TRBV5-1 to TRBJ1-2; D is undetermined. The germline V and J ends were trimmed by 4 bases and 6 bases, with 22 bases remaining between them. CDR3 size: 16 residues. Germline V gene data show CDR1 as SGHRS and CDR2 as YFSETQ. The CDR3 DNA sequence: TGCGCCAGCAGCCCAATGTACGGATCTAAAGCGGATGGCTACACCTTC. Translated: CASSPMYGSKADGYTF.

V usage is TRBV9 and J usage is TRBJ2-3; the match to TRBD2 covers 9 bases. V trimming: 3 bases; J trimming: 0 bases; junction bases outside the gene matches: 5. The CDR3 contains 16 residues. The germline gives CDR1 SGDLS, CDR2 YYNGEE. CDR3 DNA: TGTGCCAGCAGCGGAGCTAGCGGGGTTAGCACAGATACGCAGTATTTT. Amino acid sequence: CASSGASGVSTDTQYF.

The chain joins TRBV27 to TRBJ1-5; D is ambiguous. The CDR3 runs 13 residues. Germline V CDR1 and CDR2: MNHEY, SMNVEV (reference sequence). The germline V and J ends were trimmed by 6 bases and 5 bases, with 11 bases remaining between them. CDR3 DNA sequence: TGTGCCAGCAGGTCCGACCGTTATCAGCCCCAGCATTTT. It translates to CASRSDRYQPQHF.

This clone was recorded a few times. This rearrangement joins TRBV7-8 to TRBJ2-7, with D unclear. The CDR3 loop spans 15 amino acids. Per germline, CDR1 SGHVS and CDR2 FQNEAQ. V lost 1 base and J lost 0, with 10 bases in between. CDR3 coding DNA: TGTGCCAGCAGCTTAGAGCCGGTTAGCTCCTACGAGCAGTACTTC. Its protein is CASSLEPVSSYEQYF. The complete variable domain, with remaining parts taken from reference TRBV7-8 and TRBJ2-7, reads GAGVSQSPRYKVAKRGQDVALRCDPISGHVSLFWYQQALGQGPEFLTYFQNEAQLDKSGLPSDRFFAERPEGSVSTLKIQRTQQEDSAVYLCASSLEPVSSYEQYFGPGTRLTVT.

The chain joins TRBV19 to TRBJ1-3; TRBD1 matches 8 bases. This CDR3 is built from 15 residues. Germline V gives CDR1 LNHDA, CDR2 SQIVND (reference sequence). Trimming took 7 bases from V and 4 from J; bases not matched to a gene: 9. The CDR3 here is CASTLGTGSGNTIYF. CDR3 DNA: TGTGCCAGTACCCTCGGGACAGGTTCGGGAAACACCATATATTTT.

The chain is built from TRBV28 and TRBJ1-2; weak D call: TRBD1 (5 bases). V lost 4 bases and J lost 0, with 15 bases in between. From germline, CDR1 is MDHEN and CDR2 SYDVKM. The CDR3 has 16 amino acids. The CDR3, as DNA: TGTGCCAGCAGTTCGACCGGGACGGCAGCTAACTATGGCTACACCTTC. It is translated as CASSSTGTAANYGYTF.

J is TRBJ2-3 and V is TRBV18, with 9 positions matching TRBD2. The CDR3 is 13 amino acids. With V trimmed by 8 bases and J by 14 bases, 14 bases remained unmatched. In germline, CDR1 is KGHSH, CDR2 LQKENI. CDR3 loop: CASTPAGGPSRYF. CDR3 sequence (DNA): TGTGCCAGCACTCCAGCGGGAGGTCCCAGCCGGTATTTT.

The gene calls are TRBV19 and TRBJ1-5, with unresolved D. This CDR3 contains 16 residues. Trimming left V 0 bases short and J 2 bases short, with 11 bases between. In germline, CDR1 is LNHDA, CDR2 SQIVND (reference sequence). The CDR3 nucleotides read TGTGCCAGTAGTATAGACCGTACAGCGGGCAATCAGCCCCAGCATTTT. Translated, it gives CASSIDRTAGNQPQHF.

The chain employs TRBV5-8 and TRBJ2-1; D is unresolved. The CDR3 length is 14 residues. With 0 bases removed from V and 2 bases from J, the gap between germline ends came to 6 bases. Germline V gene sequence: CDR1 SGHTS, CDR2 YDEGEE. CDR3: CASSLVAAYNEQFF. The CDR3 nucleotides read TGTGCCAGCAGCTTGGTGGCAGCCTACAATGAGCAGTTCTTC.

V is TRBV14 and J is TRBJ1-4; no definite D call. Germline CDR1 and CDR2: SGHDN and FVKESK. The CDR3 spans 13 residues. V was pared by 4 bases and J by 4 bases, with 7 bases between. The chain's CDR3 is CASSRGFNEKLFF. DNA of the CDR3: TGTGCCAGCAGCCGGGGTTTTAATGAAAAACTGTTTTTT.

With regard to this clone: This specimen includes other DNA sequences encoding the same CDR3. CDR3 coding DNA: TGTGCCAGCAGCTTGAGGGGGGCCTACGAGCAGTACTTC. This translates into CASSLRGAYEQYF. The V and J genes are TRBV13 and TRBJ2-7, with D perhaps being TRBD1 or TRBD2 (6 bases each). Trimming stripped 3 bases from V and 2 bases from J, with 8 bases between. Per germline, CDR1 PRHDT and CDR2 FYEKMQ (reference sequence). The CDR3 length is 13 residues.

The chain joins TRBV30 to TRBJ2-7; perhaps TRBD1 as D (8 bases). CDR1 and CDR2 from the germline V gene are GTSNPN and SVGIG (reference sequence). The CDR3 runs to 13 residues. Trimming pared 1 base from V and 6 bases from J, leaving 13 bases between. The CDR3: CAWSADREGEQYF. CDR3 bases: TGTGCCTGGAGTGCGGACAGGGAGGGCGAGCAGTACTTC.

V usage is TRBV6-1 and J usage is TRBJ1-3, with D possibly matching TRBD1 (6 bases). The length of the CDR3 is 15 residues. V was trimmed by 5 bases and J by 4 bases, leaving 15 bases between them. Germline lookup yields CDR1 MNHNS and CDR2 SASEGT. CDR3 residues: CASSPRGGTGNTIYF. In nucleotides, the CDR3 is TGTGCCAGCAGTCCCAGAGGGGGAACCGGAAACACCATATATTTT.

The chain recombines TRBV15 with TRBJ1-5; TRBD1 agrees at 7 bases. CDR3 length: 17 residues. CDR1 and CDR2 (germline): LNHNV, YYDKDF (reference sequence). Trimming at V came to 2 bases and at J to 4 bases, leaving 11 bases not matched to a gene. The CDR3 region is CATSRWVPGQPNQPQHF. Written as DNA, the CDR3 is TGTGCCACCAGCAGATGGGTACCGGGACAGCCGAATCAGCCCCAGCATTTT.

The J gene is TRBJ2-5, the V gene TRBV7-9, with D possibly matching TRBD1 (5 bases). The CDR3 contains 14 residues. Germline V gene data show CDR1 as SEHNR and CDR2 as FQNEAQ (reference sequence). V dropped 2 bases and J dropped 0 bases, with 7 bases sitting between them. The CDR3 sequence is CASSLSGHQETQYF. CDR3 in DNA: TGTGCCAGCAGCTTATCAGGGCACCAAGAGACCCAGTACTTC.

The chain uses TRBV14 and TRBJ2-1; 9 bases map to TRBD2. Germline V gene sequence: CDR1 SGHDN, CDR2 FVKESK. This CDR3 is built from 21 residues. Germline trimming cut 3 bases from V and 0 bases from J; bases unmatched to any gene: 18. The CDR3 reads CASSHPQTSGPSISSYNEQFF. In DNA, the CDR3 is TGTGCCAGCAGCCATCCCCAGACTAGCGGCCCTTCTATTAGCTCCTACAATGAGCAGTTCTTC.

The V and J genes are TRBV4-3 and TRBJ2-3; D is undetermined. Trimming stripped 0 bases from V and 2 bases from J, with 12 bases between. The CDR3 has 16 residues. Germline CDR1 LGHNA, CDR2 YSLEER. CDR3 in amino acids: CASSQDHLRNTDTQYF. The DNA of the CDR3 is TGCGCCAGCAGCCAAGATCATTTGCGAAACACAGATACGCAGTATTTT.

V is TRBV7-2 and J is TRBJ1-2; D remains ambiguous. Germline V CDR1 and CDR2: SGHTA, FQGNSA. There are 12 residues in the CDR3. V lost 5 bases, J lost 6 bases, and 10 bases lay in between. Here the CDR3 reads CASSGERNGYTF. The CDR3 DNA sequence: TGTGCCAGCAGCGGAGAACGGAATGGCTACACCTTC.

The chain is built from TRBV19 and TRBJ2-5; TRBD2 matches 11 bases. CDR1 is LNHDA, CDR2 SQIVND, per germline (reference sequence). Trimming removed 5 bases from V and 4 bases from J; junction bases left unmatched: 6. This CDR3 spans 15 amino acids. This chain's CDR3 is CASSLAGGPGETQYF. CDR3 coding DNA: TGTGCCAGTAGTTTAGCGGGGGGGCCGGGAGAGACCCAGTACTTC.